This T cell receptor beta chain stems from a study of cytomegalovirus exposure and HLA in healthy donors. Points from the study as a whole: It was assumed in the presence/absence analyses that sequencing depth was roughly uniform across donors. Serostatus for CMV was the only available immune exposure information. TCR beta sequences numbering roughly 16,000 were associated with HLA alleles at 0.05 false discovery rate in a later analysis. TRBV6-2, TRBV6-3 and other indistinguishable V segments were excluded.

This clone was picked up a small number of times. Its specificity is not known. Primers included in the PCR were 60 Vbeta and 13 Jbeta primers. TCRdb keeps only in-frame clones here, not all; method: immunoSEQ multiplex PCR. The data hold some 150,000 clones, with around 79% observed a single time. CDR3 length: 16 amino acids. V was pared by 3 bases and J by 0 bases, with 4 bases of the junction left unmatched. Germline values: CDR1 SGHVS, CDR2 FQNEAQ. This TCR was recovered from a man younger than 30 in good health and CMV-seronegative. The V call is TRBV7-8, the J call TRBJ1-4; 7 bases are shared with TRBD1. The sequencing input was PBMCs. CDR3 loop: CASSLGQISTNEKLFF. The CDR3 bases are TGTGCCAGCAGCTTGGGACAGATCTCAACTAATGAAAAACTGTTTTTT.